This T cell receptor (beta chain) was sequenced during a study of blood T cell repertoires in COVID-19. Only in-frame clones appear in the TCRdb table, and some are missing; sequencing was by immunoSEQ multiplex PCR. The sample has approximately 64,000 clones; 88% are singletons. After removal of 2 bases from V and 4 bases from J, the junction contained 8 bases not matched to a gene. CDR1 is MGHRA and CDR2 is YSYEKL in the germline V gene. The length of the CDR3 is 15 residues. This chain joins TRBV4-1 and TRBJ2-7, with 7 bases aligning to TRBD1. The receptor was derived from an older woman with COVID-19, enrolled during active disease. The specimen sequenced was peripheral blood. The CDR3 loop is CASSQRQGTPYEQYF. For the CDR3, the DNA is TGCGCCAGCAGCCAACGACAGGGTACCCCTTACGAGCAGTACTTC.